This T cell receptor (beta chain) was sequenced in a study of blood T cell repertoires in COVID-19. The CDR3 spans 12 residues. Germline V CDR1 and CDR2: KGHSH, LQKENI. V lost 6 bases and J 3 bases, leaving 9 bases between the germline ends. This clone was observed at least ten times. Original processing methods: Amplification with reference gene primers provided the estimates of nucleated cell counts. TCRdb's copy holds only in-frame clones and misses some; the assay was immunoSEQ multiplex PCR. For V, J and clone size, that table is used; D and trimming come from the DNA. The sample contains roughly 250,000 clones, approximately 80% of which appear only once.

The sequence came from a human donor in a cohort sampled during active COVID-19. V and J are TRBV18 and TRBJ2-7, with D perhaps matching TRBD1 (5 bases). Sequenced input: peripheral blood. CDR3 DNA sequence: TGTGCCAGCTCGCTACAGGACTACGAGCAGTACTTC. Its translation: CASSLQDYEQYF.